This TCR beta chain stems from a study of blood T cell repertoires in COVID-19. About the research overall: Specimens from acute and convalescent COVID-19 originated in the United States, Italy and Spain. T cells, B-cell-depleted T cells, or PBMCs supplied cDNA or gDNA.

Enrollment of patients from Seattle took place during active infection, with longitudinal follow-up. As processed by the authors: Estimates of nucleated cell counts were drawn from the amplification of reference gene primers. Using immunoSEQ multiplex PCR, the repertoire was profiled, and TCRdb retains in-frame clones only, with some absent. D and trimming come from the DNA, and the V and J calls and clone size come from that table. Among 300,000 or so clones listed, 85% to 90% were seen once. This clone was recorded only once. Germline CDR1 is MGHRA and CDR2 is YSYEKL. The V and J ends lost 2 bases and 3 bases, in that order; junction bases with no gene match: 6. This CDR3 is built from 15 residues.

The TCR comes from a woman in her twenties or thirties with COVID-19, enrolled during active disease. The genes are TRBV4-1 and TRBJ1-1, with 7 bases matching TRBD1. Sequenced input: peripheral blood. CDR3 in DNA: TGCGCCAGCAGCCAAACCGGGACAGCCGACACTGAAGCTTTCTTT. Protein product: CASSQTGTADTEAFF.